What follows describes a single T cell receptor beta chain. Its target is unknown. As to treatment: around 19 received Ad26.COV2.S at low or high dose, single or two shots; 5 received placebo; per-sample allocation not given. Sampling took place 63 days after the first vaccine or placebo injection. The shot given was an Ad26 vector that makes Wuhan-strain SARS-CoV-2 spike. Germline V lookup: CDR1 KGHSH, CDR2 LQKENI. The CDR3 has 16 residues. Trimming at V came to 6 bases and at J to 5 bases, leaving 7 bases not matched to a gene. Data came from immunoSEQ multiplex PCR; TCRdb stores just in-frame clones and leaves some out. The data contain about half a million clones, roughly nine tenths of them singletons. The sample comes from a study of Ad26.COV2.S vaccination and SARS-CoV-2 variants. Study context: Donor was in the COV1001 Ad26.COV2.S trial arm.

General study points: Vaccine recipients had higher spike-specific TCR breadth than placebo recipients. Vaccine recipients and placebo recipients showed similar non-spike TCR breadth.

This TCR was sampled from a person between 18 and 65 years old who received the Ad26.COV2.S COVID-19 vaccine or a placebo. The rearrangement joins TRBV18 to TRBJ2-5; 15 positions match TRBD2. The sample was peripheral blood, taken in a trial of Ad26.COV2.S vaccine versus placebo. The CDR3 protein is CASSRTSGGAGETQYF. CDR3 in DNA: TGTGCCAGCTCTCGGACTAGCGGGGGGGCCGGGGAGACCCAGTACTTC.